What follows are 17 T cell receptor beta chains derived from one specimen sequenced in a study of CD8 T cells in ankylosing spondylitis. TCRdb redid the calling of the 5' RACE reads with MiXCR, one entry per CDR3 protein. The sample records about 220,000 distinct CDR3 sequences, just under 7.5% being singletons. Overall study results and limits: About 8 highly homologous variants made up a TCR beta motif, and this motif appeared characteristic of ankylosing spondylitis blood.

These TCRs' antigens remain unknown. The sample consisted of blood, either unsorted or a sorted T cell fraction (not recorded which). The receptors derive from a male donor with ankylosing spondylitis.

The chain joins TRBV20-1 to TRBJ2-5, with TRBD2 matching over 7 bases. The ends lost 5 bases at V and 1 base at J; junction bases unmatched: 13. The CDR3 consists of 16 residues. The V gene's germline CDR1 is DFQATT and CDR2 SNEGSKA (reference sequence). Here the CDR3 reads CSAFYRGGGGQETQYF. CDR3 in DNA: TGCAGTGCTTTCTATCGCGGTGGGGGGGGCCAAGAGACCCAGTACTTC.

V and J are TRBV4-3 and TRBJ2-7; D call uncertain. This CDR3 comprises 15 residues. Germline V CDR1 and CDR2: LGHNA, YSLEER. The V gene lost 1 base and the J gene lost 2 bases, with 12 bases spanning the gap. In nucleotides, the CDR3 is TGCGCCAGCAGCCAAGTCTGGTCAGAAGCCTACGAGCAGTACTTC. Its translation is CASSQVWSEAYEQYF.

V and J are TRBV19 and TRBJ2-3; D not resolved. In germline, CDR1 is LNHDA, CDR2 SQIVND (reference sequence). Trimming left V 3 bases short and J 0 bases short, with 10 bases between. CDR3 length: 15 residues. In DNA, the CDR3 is TGTGCCAGTAGTATGTCCGCTCCTAGCACAGATACGCAGTATTTT. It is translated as CASSMSAPSTDTQYF.

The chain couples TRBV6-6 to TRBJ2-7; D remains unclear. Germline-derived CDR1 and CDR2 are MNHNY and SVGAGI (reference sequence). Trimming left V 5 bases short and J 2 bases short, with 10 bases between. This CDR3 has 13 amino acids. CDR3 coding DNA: TGTGCCAGCAGTCTAAACCGGGCCTACGAGCAGTACTTC. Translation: CASSLNRAYEQYF.

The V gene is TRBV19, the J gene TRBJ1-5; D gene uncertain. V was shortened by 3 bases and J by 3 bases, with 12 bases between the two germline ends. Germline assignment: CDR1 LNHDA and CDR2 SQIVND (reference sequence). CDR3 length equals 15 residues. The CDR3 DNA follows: TGTGCCAGTAGTATTTGGGGTAGTAACAATCAGCCCCAGCATTTT. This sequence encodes CASSIWGSNNQPQHF.

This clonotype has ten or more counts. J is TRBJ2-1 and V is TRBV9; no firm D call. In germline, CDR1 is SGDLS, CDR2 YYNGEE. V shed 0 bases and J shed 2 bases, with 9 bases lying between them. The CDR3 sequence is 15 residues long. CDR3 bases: TGTGCCAGCAGCGTAGAAGTCTCCCCCTACAATGAGCAGTTCTTC. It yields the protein CASSVEVSPYNEQFF. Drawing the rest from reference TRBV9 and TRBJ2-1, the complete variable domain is DSGVTQTPKHLITATGQRVTLRCSPRSGDLSVYWYQQSLDQGLQFLIQYYNGEERAKGNILERFSAQQFPDLHSELNLSSLELGDSALYFCASSVEVSPYNEQFFGPGTRLTVL.

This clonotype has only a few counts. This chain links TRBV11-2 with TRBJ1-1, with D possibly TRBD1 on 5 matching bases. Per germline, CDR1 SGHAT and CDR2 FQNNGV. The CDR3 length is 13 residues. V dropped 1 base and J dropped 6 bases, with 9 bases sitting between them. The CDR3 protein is CASSLGRAAEAFF. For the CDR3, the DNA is TGTGCCAGCAGCTTAGGCAGGGCGGCTGAAGCTTTCTTT.

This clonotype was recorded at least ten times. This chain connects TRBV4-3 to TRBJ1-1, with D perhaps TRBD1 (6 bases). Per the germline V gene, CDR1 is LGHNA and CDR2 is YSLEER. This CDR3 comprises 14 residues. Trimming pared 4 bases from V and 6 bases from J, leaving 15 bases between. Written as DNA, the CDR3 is TGCGCCAGCAGCCCGGGGGCCAGGAGGGCTGAAGCTTTCTTT. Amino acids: CASSPGARRAEAFF.

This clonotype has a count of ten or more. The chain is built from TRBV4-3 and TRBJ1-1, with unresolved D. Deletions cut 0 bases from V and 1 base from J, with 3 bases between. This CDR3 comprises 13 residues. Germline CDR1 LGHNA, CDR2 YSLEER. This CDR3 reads CASSQDWNTEAFF. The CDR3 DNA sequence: TGCGCCAGCAGCCAAGATTGGAACACTGAAGCTTTCTTT.

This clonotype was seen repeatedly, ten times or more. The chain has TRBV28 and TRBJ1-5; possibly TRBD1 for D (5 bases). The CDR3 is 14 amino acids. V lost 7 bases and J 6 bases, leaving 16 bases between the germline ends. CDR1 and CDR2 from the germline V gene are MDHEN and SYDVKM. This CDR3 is CASISRQTTQPQHF. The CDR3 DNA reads TGTGCCAGCATCTCCCGACAGACGACTCAGCCCCAGCATTTT.

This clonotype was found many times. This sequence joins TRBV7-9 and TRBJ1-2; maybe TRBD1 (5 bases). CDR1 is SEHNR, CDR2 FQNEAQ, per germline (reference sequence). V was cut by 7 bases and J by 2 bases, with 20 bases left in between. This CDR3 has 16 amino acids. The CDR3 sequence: CASTSTRDQWNYGYTF. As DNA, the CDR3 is TGTGCCAGCACTTCTACTCGGGACCAGTGGAACTATGGCTACACCTTC.

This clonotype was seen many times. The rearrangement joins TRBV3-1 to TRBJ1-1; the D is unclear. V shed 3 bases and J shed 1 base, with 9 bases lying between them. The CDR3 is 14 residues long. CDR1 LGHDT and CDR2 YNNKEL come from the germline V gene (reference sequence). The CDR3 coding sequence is TGTGCCAGCAGCCACGATTTTGGGAACACTGAAGCTTTCTTT. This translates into CASSHDFGNTEAFF.

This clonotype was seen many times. The DNA for the CDR3 is TGTGCCAGCAGCCATGGTGGGGATGAGACCCAGTACTTC. This translates into CASSHGGDETQYF. The chain has TRBV7-8 and TRBJ2-5; D uncertain. This CDR3 is built from 13 residues. V dropped 5 bases and J dropped 5 bases, with 12 bases sitting between them. Germline CDR1 and CDR2: SGHVS and FQNEAQ.

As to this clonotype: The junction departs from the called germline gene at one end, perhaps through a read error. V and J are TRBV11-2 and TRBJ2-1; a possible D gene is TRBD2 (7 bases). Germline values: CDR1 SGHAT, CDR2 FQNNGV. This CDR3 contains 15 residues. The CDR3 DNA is TGCGCCAGCAGCTTCTTACGGGGGGCAGGGATTGAGCAGTTCTTC. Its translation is CASSFLRGAGIEQFF. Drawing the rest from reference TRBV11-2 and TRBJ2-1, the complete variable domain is EAGVAQSPRYKIIEKRQSVAFWCNPISGHATLYWYQQILGQGPKLLIQFQNNGVVDDSQLPKDRFSAERLKGVDSTLKIQPAKLEDSAVYLCASSFLRGAGIEQFFGPGTRLTVL.

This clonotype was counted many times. CDR3 region: CAWIGLPGNTIYF. The CDR3 nucleotides read TGTGCCTGGATCGGCTTACCTGGAAACACCATATATTTT. V is TRBV30 and J is TRBJ1-3; unclear D gene. V lost 4 bases and J lost 2, with 9 bases in between. Germline CDR1 GTSNPN, CDR2 SVGIG (reference sequence). The CDR3 spans 13 residues.

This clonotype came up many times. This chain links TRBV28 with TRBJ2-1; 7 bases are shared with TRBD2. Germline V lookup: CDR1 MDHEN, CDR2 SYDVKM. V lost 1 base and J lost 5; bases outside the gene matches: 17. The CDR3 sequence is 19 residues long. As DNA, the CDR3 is TGTGCCAGCAGTTTATTCCCCCGCATGGCTAGCGGTTACAACAATGAGCAGTTCTTC. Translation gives CASSLFPRMASGYNNEQFF.

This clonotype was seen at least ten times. DNA of the CDR3: TGCAGTGCTAGAGACCCGACAGTCGCGAACACCGGGGAGCTGTTTTTT. This codes for CSARDPTVANTGELFF. J is TRBJ2-2 and V is TRBV20-1, with D perhaps matching TRBD1 (5 bases). The CDR3 extends over 16 amino acids. Trimming stripped 0 bases from V and 0 bases from J, with 11 bases between. Germline CDR1 is DFQATT and CDR2 is SNEGSKA (reference sequence).